A single sample gave rise to the 10 T cell receptor beta chains below, sequenced in a study of identical twins. TCRdb redid the calling of the 5' RACE reads with MiXCR, one entry per CDR3 protein. The repertoire has 1.5 million to 2 million distinct CDR3 sequences, around 29% of them found once; the top ten carry about 0.25%. Sequenced material: cord blood. Receptor source: a newborn girl in good health.

The rearrangement links TRBV2 to TRBJ2-1; 10 bases agree with TRBD2. The V gene's germline CDR1 is SNHLY and CDR2 FYNNEI. The CDR3 is 15 residues long. Trimming removed 9 bases from V and 4 bases from J; junction bases left unmatched: 9. The CDR3 loop is CASLAGATSYNEQFF. CDR3 coding DNA: TGTGCCAGTCTAGCGGGAGCCACTTCATACAATGAGCAGTTCTTC.

The rearrangement joins TRBV25-1 to TRBJ1-2; maybe TRBD1 (5 bases). Per the germline V gene, CDR1 is MGHDK and CDR2 is SYGVNS. Trimming stripped 1 base from V and 3 bases from J, with 12 bases between. The CDR3 is 15 residues long. The CDR3 bases are TGTGCCAGCAGTGAATCGGCAGGGCTTCACTATGGCTACACCTTC. Encoded protein: CASSESAGLHYGYTF.

The V gene is TRBV29-1, the J gene TRBJ2-2, with 8 bases identical to TRBD1. This CDR3 spans 14 amino acids. Germline CDR1 SQVTM, CDR2 ANQGSEA. Germline trimming cut 7 bases from V and 4 bases from J; bases unmatched to any gene: 8. The DNA for the CDR3 is TGCAGCGCCGCAGGACAGGGTGGCACCGGGGAGCTGTTTTTT. Its translation: CSAAGQGGTGELFF.

The gene calls are TRBV7-2 and TRBJ2-2; 10 nucleotides agree with TRBD2. The CDR3 is 17 residues long. V was pared by 1 base and J by 1 base, with 3 bases of the junction left unmatched. Germline V gene sequence: CDR1 SGHTA, CDR2 FQGNSA. DNA for the CDR3: TGTGCCAGCAGCTTAGTTAGCGGGGGGCTGAACACCGGGGAGCTGTTTTTT. It is translated as CASSLVSGGLNTGELFF.

This clonotype was detected a few times. CDR3 sequence reads: CASSLATGTQYF. CDR3 DNA: TGTGCCAGCAGCTTAGCAACGGGTACGCAGTATTTT. The V and J genes are TRBV7-2 and TRBJ2-3; D is uncertain. The germline gives CDR1 SGHTA, CDR2 FQGNSA. This CDR3 is 12 amino acids long. V lost 0 bases and J 8 bases, leaving 6 bases between the germline ends.

V gene TRBV3-1 combines with J gene TRBJ2-1; 9 nucleotides agree with TRBD2. The CDR3 totals 14 residues. CDR1 and CDR2 from the germline V gene are LGHDT and YNNKEL (reference sequence). The trim removed 8 bases at V and 6 bases at J, leaving 8 bases unmatched. In DNA, the CDR3 is TGTGCCAGCCTGAAGGCGGGGGGGGGCAATGAGCAGTTCTTC. It specifies CASLKAGGGNEQFF.

This clonotype was seen at least ten times. This chain joins TRBV10-3 and TRBJ2-5; D call uncertain. This CDR3 region has 13 residues. Trimming removed 4 bases from V and 2 bases from J, with 8 bases in between. Germline CDR1 ENHRY, CDR2 SYGVKD. The CDR3 loop is CAISGGTQETQYF. For the CDR3, the DNA is TGTGCCATCAGTGGTGGAACTCAAGAGACCCAGTACTTC.

The DNA for the CDR3 is TGCAGTGCTAGTAGGACAGCGAACACTGAAGCTTTCTTT. Protein sequence: CSASRTANTEAFF. V is TRBV20-1 and J is TRBJ1-1; D is possibly TRBD1 (6 bases). CDR3 length: 13 residues. Germline CDR1 DFQATT, CDR2 SNEGSKA (reference sequence). Trimming took off 3 bases at V and 1 base at J, with 9 bases between the two ends.

This clonotype was seen just once. This chain links TRBV13 with TRBJ2-2, with TRBD1 identical over 10 bases. The V and J ends lost 5 bases and 7 bases, in that order; junction bases with no gene match: 10. This CDR3 is built from 16 residues. CDR1 and CDR2 (germline): PRHDT, FYEKMQ (reference sequence). The CDR3 reads CASSTGTGAEIGELFF. For the CDR3, the DNA is TGTGCCAGCAGCACAGGGACAGGGGCGGAGATCGGGGAGCTGTTTTTT.

CDR3 sequence reads: CASSYSGDAFFNERYF. CDR3 in DNA: TGTGCCAGCAGTTATAGCGGGGACGCCTTCTTCAATGAGCGGTACTTC. This chain links TRBV9 with TRBJ2-5, with 8 bases lining up with TRBD2. The V segment lost 5 bases and the J segment 13 bases; nucleotides outside the gene matches: 22. The germline V gene has CDR1 SGDLS and CDR2 YYNGEE. CDR3 size: 16 residues.